Below are 29 T cell receptor beta chains sequenced from a single sample in a study of Graves' ophthalmopathy and Graves' hyperthyroidism. Amplification from RNA transcripts yielded the TCR beta CDR3 regions. First-round RT-PCR relied on HTBI primers, and a second-round multiplex PCR came next. TCRdb reanalysed the multiplex PCR reads using MiXCR and keeps one entry per CDR3 protein. The data hold approximately 700,000 distinct CDR3 sequences, with roughly two fifths observed a single time. Material: peripheral blood. The source of these receptors is an adult man with Graves' ophthalmopathy.

This clonotype turned up a few times. The gene calls are TRBV7-8 and TRBJ1-1; 8 bases agree with TRBD1. The junction had 6 bases not matched to a gene; V was cut back by 0 bases and J by 3 bases. Germline loops: CDR1 SGHVS, CDR2 FQNEAQ. This CDR3 contains 16 residues. The CDR3 spells CASSLARTGSDTEAFF. Written as DNA, the CDR3 is TGTGCCAGCAGCTTAGCCCGGACAGGGTCGGACACTGAAGCTTTCTTT.

Only one count was recorded for this clonotype. The chain couples TRBV10-3 to TRBJ2-2; D might be TRBD2 (6 bases). The V end lost 10 bases, the J end lost 1 base, and 19 bases lay between the germline ends. The CDR3 loop spans 16 amino acids. The V gene's germline CDR1 is ENHRY and CDR2 SYGVKD. Written as DNA, the CDR3 is TGTGCCAGCTCACCGACCGGGACTCAGAACACCGGGGAGCTGTTTTTT. Its protein product is CASSPTGTQNTGELFF.

This clonotype was observed a few times. The V call is TRBV2, the J call TRBJ2-5, with 8 nucleotides matching TRBD2. V trimming: 7 bases; J trimming: 0 bases; junction bases outside the gene matches: 4. CDR1 and CDR2 from the germline V gene are SNHLY and FYNNEI. This CDR3 has 14 residues. The CDR3 sequence: CASNGGGYQETQYF. The CDR3 nucleotides are TGTGCCAGCAACGGGGGGGGATACCAAGAGACCCAGTACTTC.

About this clonotype itself: One base away lies a much larger clone, so this may be a sequencing read error. The chain has TRBV11-1 and TRBJ2-2, with D possibly being TRBD2 (6 bases). Germline loops: CDR1 SGHAT, CDR2 FQDESV (reference sequence). Trimming cost V 6 bases and J 7 bases, with 21 bases left between them. The CDR3 has 16 amino acids. The chain's CDR3 is CASRIAAQTGSGELFF. The CDR3, as DNA: TGTGCCAGCAGGATAGCGGCCCAGACGGGCAGCGGGGAGCTGTTTTTT.

The V call is TRBV7-8, the J call TRBJ2-7, with D hard to call. The CDR3 is 16 residues long. Germline V gives CDR1 SGHVS, CDR2 FQNEAQ. Trimming cost V 5 bases and J 2 bases, with 19 bases left between them. The CDR3: CASSKAVQGQTYEQYF. DNA for the CDR3: TGTGCCAGCAGCAAGGCCGTTCAAGGCCAGACCTACGAGCAGTACTTC.

This clonotype came up many times. The J gene is TRBJ1-3, the V gene TRBV2; D unresolved. Deletions cut 7 bases from V and 0 bases from J, with 10 bases between. Germline V gene lookup returns CDR1 SNHLY and CDR2 FYNNEI. CDR3 length: 14 residues. CDR3 nucleotide sequence: TGTGCCAGCATGAATGGATTCTCTGGAAACACCATATATTTT. Encoded protein: CASMNGFSGNTIYF.

Concerning this clonotype itself: Without the conserved terminal phenylalanine or tryptophan, this CDR3 likely stems from a read error. The V and J genes are TRBV6-1 and TRBJ2-7; 7 bases are shared with TRBD2. Per the germline V gene, CDR1 is MNHNS and CDR2 is SASEGT. The CDR3 length is 16 residues. Germline trimming cut 5 bases from V and 2 bases from J; bases unmatched to any gene: 12. DNA of the CDR3: TGTGCCAGCAGTTTAGGCGGGGGAGGGAGGGCCTACGAGCAGTACCTC. Protein: CASSLGGGGRAYEQYL.

This clonotype has ten or more counts. The genes are TRBV9 and TRBJ2-5; a possible D gene is TRBD2 (6 bases). Germline V gives CDR1 SGDLS, CDR2 YYNGEE. V was cut by 3 bases and J by 2 bases, with 14 bases left in between. The CDR3 extends over 15 amino acids. The CDR3 spells CASSALGGPQETQYF. The CDR3, as DNA: TGTGCCAGCAGCGCCCTCGGGGGACCACAAGAGACCCAGTACTTC.

This clonotype was detected many times. This chain links TRBV20-1 with TRBJ1-5; D possibly corresponds to TRBD1 (6 bases). This CDR3 region has 14 residues. Germline loops: CDR1 DFQATT, CDR2 SNEGSKA (reference sequence). Trimming cost V 6 bases and J 3 bases, with 15 bases left between them. For the CDR3, the DNA is TGCAGTGCCATGGGGGGGGCGAACAATCAGCCCCAGCATTTT. Translating gives CSAMGGANNQPQHF.

This clonotype was recorded at least ten times. The chain joins TRBV20-1 to TRBJ1-2; TRBD1 is a possible D gene (5 bases). This CDR3 has 12 amino acids. Trimming removed 6 bases from V and 4 bases from J, with 12 bases in between. Germline V gives CDR1 DFQATT, CDR2 SNEGSKA (reference sequence). The DNA for the CDR3 is TGCAGTGCCCCGTTTCAGGGCTATGGCTACACCTTC. It encodes CSAPFQGYGYTF.

This sequence joins TRBV20-1 and TRBJ1-1; 8 bases are a match to TRBD1. The V and J ends lost 2 bases and 0 bases, in that order; junction bases with no gene match: 5. The CDR3 totals 15 residues. Germline V gene data show CDR1 as DFQATT and CDR2 as SNEGSKA (reference sequence). For the CDR3, the DNA is TGCAGTGCTAGATTCAGGGGGCCGCTGAACACTGAAGCTTTCTTT. This translates into CSARFRGPLNTEAFF.

This clonotype came up many times. V usage is TRBV2 and J usage is TRBJ1-1, with 8 bases matching TRBD1. The germline CDR1 and CDR2 sequences are SNHLY and FYNNEI. The ends lost 8 bases at V and 3 bases at J; junction bases unmatched: 5. There are 13 residues in the CDR3. CDR3 sequence reads: CASSKQGDTEAFF. CDR3 DNA sequence: TGTGCCAGCTCCAAACAGGGGGACACTGAAGCTTTCTTT.

V is TRBV7-2 and J is TRBJ2-5, with 8 bases that match TRBD1. Trimming at V came to 6 bases and at J to 3 bases, leaving 15 bases not matched to a gene. This CDR3 is built from 17 residues. From germline, CDR1 is SGHTA and CDR2 FQGNSA. CDR3 protein: CASSDSTGVGGEETQYF. CDR3 in DNA: TGTGCCAGCAGTGACTCGACAGGGGTTGGTGGCGAAGAGACCCAGTACTTC.

As for this clonotype: No conserved phenylalanine or tryptophan is present at the end of the CDR3, so a read error is the likely explanation. The chain recombines TRBV12-3 or TRBV12-4 with TRBJ1-1, with 9 bases identical to TRBD1. The CDR3 covers 17 residues. V gave up 6 bases and J gave up 4 bases; unmatched junction bases: 15. CDR3 coding DNA: TGTGCCAGCAGCAGAGCCGGGACAGGGCCGTTGAGCACTGAAGCTTTCTCT. Translation: CASSRAGTGPLSTEAFS.

J is TRBJ1-1 and V is TRBV2; 10 positions match TRBD1. The CDR3 spans 15 residues. Germline V gives CDR1 SNHLY, CDR2 FYNNEI. V gave up 4 bases and J gave up 4 bases; unmatched junction bases: 6. The CDR3 loop reads CASSARTGGGTEAFF. The CDR3 bases are TGTGCCAGCAGTGCGAGGACAGGGGGTGGCACTGAAGCTTTCTTT.

This clonotype has at least ten counts. Here the CDR3 DNA reads TGTGCCAGTAGCTCTGACGCAGGGAGCAGGAGAACCTACGAGCAGTACTTC. Translating it yields CASSSDAGSRRTYEQYF. The gene calls are TRBV19 and TRBJ2-7; the D gene could be TRBD1 or TRBD2 (5 bases each). Germline CDR1 LNHDA, CDR2 SQIVND (reference sequence). The CDR3 is 17 amino acids. V dropped 6 bases and J dropped 2 bases, with 23 bases sitting between them.

Notes on this clonotype: One end of the junction is discordant with germline, which a read error may explain. This sequence joins TRBV10-2 and TRBJ1-6; D not resolved. The CDR3 has 17 residues. Germline V gene data show CDR1 as WSHSY and CDR2 as SAAADI. CDR3 sequence reads: CASSEGSGSSYNSPLHF. In DNA, the CDR3 is TGTGCCAGCAGTGAAGGGTCGGGAAGCTCCTATAATTCACCCCTCCACTTT.

This clonotype appeared many times. The chain has TRBV19 and TRBJ1-6; D perhaps matches TRBD1 (6 bases). The CDR3 totals 14 residues. V was cut by 3 bases and J by 10 bases, with 13 bases left in between. Germline CDR1 reads LNHDA; CDR2 reads SQIVND (reference sequence). CDR3 nucleotides: TGTGCCAGTAGTATCTTGACAGGCGACTCACCCCTCCACTTT. Translation gives CASSILTGDSPLHF. Complete variable domain (other parts from reference TRBV19 and TRBJ1-6): DGGITQSPKYLFRKEGQNVTLSCEQNLNHDAMYWYRQDPGQGLRLIYYSQIVNDFQKGDIAEGYSVSREKKESFPLTVTSAQKNPTAFYLCASSILTGDSPLHFGNGTRLTVT.

In DNA, the CDR3 is TGTGCCAGCAGTGAACAGGGCAACTCTGGAAACACCTTC. Its protein product is CASSEQGNSGNTF. The chain combines TRBV2 with TRBJ1-2; D is possibly TRBD1 (5 bases). This CDR3 is built from 13 residues. V shed 2 bases and J shed 12 bases, with 16 bases lying between them. CDR1 and CDR2 from the germline V gene are SNHLY and FYNNEI.

This sequence joins TRBV25-1 and TRBJ1-4, with 9 positions matching TRBD1. The junction had 9 bases not matched to a gene; V was cut back by 11 bases and J by 8 bases. Germline V gene lookup returns CDR1 MGHDK and CDR2 SYGVNS. The CDR3 runs 13 residues. CDR3 in DNA: TGTGCCTGGAGTGTAACAGGGGGCGAAAAACTGTTTTTT. This codes for CAWSVTGGEKLFF.

As regards this clonotype: A read error may produce the germline difference seen at one junction end. The rearrangement uses TRBV11-2 and TRBJ2-7; D remains ambiguous. Germline V CDR1 and CDR2: SGHAT, FQNNGV. The CDR3 is 12 residues long. In DNA, the CDR3 is TGTGCCAGCAGCGCCGAGTCCTACGGGCAGTACTTC. Translated, it gives CASSAESYGQYF.

This clonotype was recorded many times. V and J are TRBV7-2 and TRBJ2-7, with D perhaps TRBD2 (6 bases). Germline lookup yields CDR1 SGHTA and CDR2 FQGNSA. Trimming took off 5 bases at V and 3 bases at J, with 17 bases between the two ends. The CDR3 spans 15 residues. The CDR3 loop is CASSAGLGDFYEQYF. The CDR3 nucleotides are TGTGCCAGCAGCGCGGGACTTGGCGACTTCTACGAGCAGTACTTC.

The rearrangement joins TRBV6-1 to TRBJ1-6, with D unclear. The CDR3 runs to 14 residues. V shed 6 bases and J shed 9 bases, with 15 bases lying between them. Germline CDR1 MNHNS, CDR2 SASEGT. CDR3: CASSLGSRASPLHF. CDR3 bases: TGTGCCAGCAGCCTAGGGAGTCGTGCTTCACCCCTCCACTTT.

This clonotype was seen repeatedly, ten times or more. The gene calls are TRBV25-1 and TRBJ1-1; TRBD1 agrees at 9 bases. The J segment lost 7 bases and the V segment lost 2 bases, leaving 5 bases of the junction unmatched. This CDR3 is 14 amino acids long. CDR1 is MGHDK, CDR2 SYGVNS, per germline. CDR3 in amino acids: CASSEGGQGIEAFF. In nucleotides, the CDR3 is TGTGCCAGCAGTGAAGGGGGACAGGGCATTGAAGCTTTCTTT.

V gene TRBV19 combines with J gene TRBJ1-5; D is unresolved. Germline CDR1 is LNHDA and CDR2 is SQIVND (reference sequence). This CDR3 has 13 residues. V was shortened by 5 bases and J by 7 bases, with 12 bases between the two germline ends. For the CDR3, the DNA is TGTGCCAGTAGTGTGGCGTCGGAACAGCCCCAGCATTTT. Amino acid sequence: CASSVASEQPQHF.

This chain uses TRBV7-9 with TRBJ2-3, with no clear D. Germline loops: CDR1 SEHNR, CDR2 FQNEAQ (reference sequence). V was shortened by 4 bases and J by 5 bases, with 10 bases between the two germline ends. This CDR3 has 13 amino acids. For the CDR3, the DNA is TGTGCCAGCAGCTCTTTATTACGAGATACGCAGTATTTT. Translating it yields CASSSLLRDTQYF.

This chain links TRBV25-1 with TRBJ2-5; TRBD2 is a possible D gene (6 bases). Trimming shortened V by 2 bases and J by 5 bases, and 15 bases separated the two germline ends. CDR3 length: 15 amino acids. The germline V gene has CDR1 MGHDK and CDR2 SYGVNS. The CDR3 DNA reads TGTGCCAGCAGTGAAGTGGAGCGGGCATTGGAGACCCAGTACTTC. It translates to CASSEVERALETQYF.

Many counts were recorded for this clonotype. This chain joins TRBV29-1 and TRBJ1-1, with D possibly TRBD1 on 6 matching bases. Trimming cost V 7 bases and J 1 base, with 16 bases left between them. The CDR3 covers 14 residues. Looked up from germline, CDR1 is SQVTM and CDR2 is ANQGSEA. Here the CDR3 reads CSAGGDTANTEAFF. The CDR3 bases are TGCAGCGCCGGAGGGGACACTGCGAACACTGAAGCTTTCTTT.

The chain has TRBV7-9 and TRBJ2-1; the match to TRBD2 covers 10 bases. This CDR3 has 17 residues. J lost 8 bases, V lost 5 bases, and 15 bases had no gene match. CDR1 and CDR2 from the germline V gene are SEHNR and FQNEAQ (reference sequence). The CDR3 is CASSPGPTSGTVDEQFF. DNA for the CDR3: TGTGCCAGCAGCCCAGGTCCAACTAGCGGGACAGTCGATGAGCAGTTCTTC.